This T cell receptor beta chain emerged from a study of blood T cell repertoires in COVID-19. On the study more broadly: Nucleic acid was either cDNA or gDNA, and it came from T cells, B-cell-depleted T cells, or PBMCs.

This CDR3 has 14 residues. V shed 4 bases and J shed 6 bases, with 12 bases lying between them. From germline, CDR1 is SNHLY and CDR2 FYNNEI. Per the original methods: It was from reference gene primer amplification that nucleated cell counts were estimated. Clones were read by immunoSEQ multiplex PCR, and TCRdb kept only the in-frame ones, dropping some. V and J calls and clone size are given by that table; D and trimming were obtained from the DNA. In the table there are 35,000 to 40,000 clones, approximately 90% of which are singletons. This sequence was found in a man between 65 and 85 years old with acute or convalescent COVID-19. The gene calls are TRBV2 and TRBJ2-2; no firm D call. What was sequenced was peripheral blood. CDR3 DNA sequence: TGTGCCAGCAGTGTATTGAACGGAGCCGGGGAGCTGTTTTTT. Residues: CASSVLNGAGELFF.